The entry below gives a single TCR beta chain sequence along with its context. This clonotype was detected a few times. Its target antigen remains unknown. Per-base quality was not reported, and no clone a single base away is much larger than it. Read against the paper, the sample's treatment or condition label means: allogeneic hematopoietic cell transplantation with graft depleted of TCRalphabeta T cells and CD19 B cells. The children who served as transplant recipients had been given grafts of TCRalphabeta/CD19-depleted allogeneic hematopoietic cells. The CDR3 contains 17 residues, cysteine and phenylalanine counted. Only the CDR3 region is kept as DNA, spanning 51 bases read in frame from base 1. A distance of 16 bases separates the germline ends of V and J, which lose 0 bases and 4 bases respectively. Reading the germline V gene (reference sequence) gives CDR1 LNHNV and CDR2 YYDKDF. The library relied on PCR. The listed sequencing device is Illumina HiSeq 2500. Molecular barcoding was employed in the preparation of TCR libraries, with unique molecular identifiers being used to normalize TCRbeta repertoire quantification. TCRdb trimmed the raw reads at Q25, called clones with MiXCR and kept productive beta chains. Identical CDR3 protein sequences are pooled into one entry, listed with their most common genes and DNA. In all, the sample holds approximately 430,000 distinct CDR3 sequences, and around 15% of those were seen once. Around 28% of the sample is held by the ten biggest clonotypes.

The sample is drawn from a study of T-cell reconstitution after alpha-beta-depleted transplantation in children (dated by TCRdb to the mid-2010s). About the investigation overall: Using TCR repertoire profiling, the study followed T-cell immune reconstitution in a quantitative way in children after TCRalphabeta/CD19-depleted allogeneic hematopoietic cell transplantation. Study-wide findings and limitations: The high TCRbeta diversity at day 60 in some patients was ascribed to recipient T cells and intrathymic progenitors that had survived conditioning. Hyperexpanded clone frequencies declined over subsequent months; after one year, T-cell counts and TCRbeta diversity were mostly attributed to newly produced T cells. The apparently early alphabetaT-cell count recovery about two months after transplant was reportedly dependent on only several hundred rapidly expanded clones derived from non-depleted graft cells.

This receptor was identified in a boy in the first two years of life who had a stem cell transplant for Wiskott-Aldrich syndrome, so the T cells may come from the graft donor. Sample: PBMCs, mostly from graft donor cells, taken 360 days after TCRalphabeta/CD19-depleted stem cell transplant. Recombination connected TRBV15 to TRBJ2-1; no D gene call is confident. The DNA reads TGTGCCACCAGCAGAGAAAGGCTAAGTGCGACATACAATGAGCAGTTCTTC. The encoded protein is CATSRERLSATYNEQFF.